This TCR beta chain originates from a study of blood T cell repertoires in COVID-19. On the study more broadly: Nucleic acid was either cDNA or gDNA, and it came from T cells, B-cell-depleted T cells, or PBMCs.

From germline, CDR1 is MNHEY and CDR2 SVGEGT. The V end lost 4 bases, the J end lost 5 bases, and 9 bases lay between the germline ends. There are 13 residues in the CDR3. Clones were sequenced by immunoSEQ multiplex PCR, and TCRdb holds only the in-frame ones, with some missing. The sample carries 85,000 to 130,000 clones, about 70% recorded once. V gene TRBV6-2 or TRBV6-3 combines with J gene TRBJ2-4; D remains unclear. The sample taken for sequencing was peripheral blood. The receptor was derived from a human donor with acute or convalescent COVID-19. The donor label of this sample is uncertain. The CDR3 coding sequence is TGTGCCAGCAGTTCGTGGCTGGAAAACATTCAGTACTTC. Translating gives CASSSWLENIQYF.